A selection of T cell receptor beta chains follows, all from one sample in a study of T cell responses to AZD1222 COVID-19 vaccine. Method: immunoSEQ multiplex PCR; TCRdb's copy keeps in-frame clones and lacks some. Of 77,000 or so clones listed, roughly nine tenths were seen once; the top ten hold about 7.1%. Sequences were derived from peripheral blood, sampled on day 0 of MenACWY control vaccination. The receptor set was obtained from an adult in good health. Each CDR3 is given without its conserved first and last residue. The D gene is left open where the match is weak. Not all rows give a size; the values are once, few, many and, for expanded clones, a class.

ASKTGFGTNVLT	.	TRBV6-5	TRBJ2-6	.
ASTPGGTARY	.	TRBV28	TRBJ2-7	.
ATMGGQGHEKLF	once	TRBV28	TRBJ1-4	TRBD1
ASSPGQPSRTEAF	.	TRBV18	TRBJ1-1	TRBD1
ATPKEFNRSSYNSPLH	.	TRBV11-3	TRBJ1-6	.
ATSDPPGDQPYTDTQY	.	TRBV24-1	TRBJ2-3	.
ASSYPLGPQY	.	TRBV6-5	TRBJ2-7	.
ASSLLAATYNEQF	.	TRBV7-3	TRBJ2-1	.
ASSEGVGNTIY	.	TRBV7-9	TRBJ1-3	.
ASSHRQGTGELF	.	TRBV27	TRBJ2-2	TRBD1
ATSTRGGRQGFTNEKLF	few	TRBV15	TRBJ1-4	.
ASSSPANSPLH	.	TRBV7-2	TRBJ1-6	.
ASKDRGISYNSPLH	.	TRBV19	TRBJ1-6	TRBD1
ASSPPSTNEKLF	once	TRBV18	TRBJ1-4	.
AAQAGPANTGELF	.	TRBV6-6	TRBJ2-2	.
ASTERQGDNQPQH	.	TRBV2	TRBJ1-5	TRBD1
ASSFWRAREQY	.	TRBV27	TRBJ2-7	.
ASSPNDRRDSNQPQH	.	TRBV3-1/TRBV3-2	TRBJ1-5	.
ASSIGRPGNSPLH	once	TRBV19	TRBJ1-6	.
AIESNRDTEAF	.	TRBV10-3	TRBJ1-1	.
ASSRGDNEQF	.	TRBV3-1/TRBV3-2	TRBJ2-1	.
ASSPDPLSYNEQF	once	TRBV5-6	TRBJ2-1	.
ASSEGMEWSQH	.	TRBV2	TRBJ1-5	.
ASTGGQGLDGYT	few	TRBV6-5	TRBJ1-2	TRBD1
ASSLQSNQPQH	.	TRBV7-2	TRBJ1-5	.
ASSSDRGRYGYT	.	TRBV7-2	TRBJ1-2	TRBD1
ASSADANTEAF	.	TRBV11-2	TRBJ1-1	.
ASSHSRDSLTAGELF	few	TRBV3-1/TRBV3-2	TRBJ2-2	.
ASSLMRGPQYEQY	.	TRBV5-1	TRBJ2-7	.
ASGDRMYVDTQY	once	TRBV12-5	TRBJ2-3	TRBD1
ASSQVGTLISEQY	.	TRBV14	TRBJ2-7	.
AIRPGTGDEKLF	.	TRBV10-3	TRBJ1-4	TRBD1
ASSYSLGAYGYT	.	TRBV6-5	TRBJ1-2	.
ASSLEYQPQH	.	TRBV12-3/TRBV12-4	TRBJ1-5	.
ASSSPGTGSYGYT	.	TRBV7-2	TRBJ1-2	.
SVLRTGETQY	.	TRBV29-1	TRBJ2-5	.
ASMDITNEKLF	.	TRBV7-9	TRBJ1-4	.
AIKGEGEKLF	.	TRBV10-3	TRBJ1-4	.
ASSFASREAF	.	TRBV11-1	TRBJ1-1	.
ATSPSSYNEQF	.	TRBV30	TRBJ2-1	.
AAGQGLSIMNTEAF	.	TRBV28	TRBJ1-1	.
SVEGQGVNEQF	once	TRBV29-1	TRBJ2-1	TRBD1
ASSYFGRAAYEQY	.	TRBV6-2/TRBV6-3	TRBJ2-7	.
ASSAGTKNTEAF	.	TRBV3-1/TRBV3-2	TRBJ1-1	.
ASSQDKYTQY	.	TRBV18	TRBJ2-3	.
ASSTPGTVPYEQY	.	TRBV19	TRBJ2-7	.
ASSQSGTKNIQY	.	TRBV14	TRBJ2-4	.
ASSSYPGQKINNEQF	.	TRBV19	TRBJ2-1	.
ASSWGAVTGYT	.	TRBV5-8	TRBJ1-2	.
ASSSRLAGGPVNTGELF	.	TRBV7-6	TRBJ2-2	TRBD2
ASSKQPGQHYEQY	.	TRBV21-1	TRBJ2-7	.
ASSAELWPQH	.	TRBV5-5	TRBJ1-5	.
ASSFKGLETQY	.	TRBV27	TRBJ2-5	.
ASTQGQGWRFYGYT	once	TRBV19	TRBJ1-2	TRBD1
ASSPTGTEAF	.	TRBV2	TRBJ1-1	.
ASSLIADSYNEQF	.	TRBV5-1	TRBJ2-1	.
ASSDFGFQPQH	.	TRBV6-1	TRBJ1-5	.